This TCR beta chain is from a study of T-cell reconstitution after alpha-beta-depleted transplantation in children (dated by TCRdb to the mid-2010s). Describing the broader study: Using TCR repertoire profiling, the study quantitatively followed how T-cell immune reconstitution unfolded in children after TCRalphabeta/CD19-depleted allogeneic hematopoietic cell transplantation.

V is pruned by 3 bases and J by 4 bases, leaving 8 bases of the junction without a gene match. Spanning cysteine to phenylalanine, the CDR3 consists of 15 amino acids. Left in the record is the CDR3 DNA by itself, 45 bases read in frame from the first base. CDR1 and CDR2 are drawn from the germline V gene (reference sequence): DFQATT, SNEGSKA. The treatment or condition label corresponds to: allogeneic hematopoietic cell transplantation with graft depleted of TCRalphabeta T cells and CD19 B cells. The transplant recipients were children given TCRalphabeta/CD19-depleted allogeneic hematopoietic cell grafts. Libraries were prepared through PCR. Sequencing was performed on an Illumina HiSeq 2500. To normalize quantification of the TCRbeta repertoire, the TCR libraries were built with molecular barcoding that relied on unique molecular identifiers. TCRdb passed the public sequencing reads through fastp at Q25 and MiXCR, retaining productive beta sequences. Records with the same CDR3 protein are collapsed into one entry carrying the most frequent genes and DNA. Within this sample are 500,000 or so distinct CDR3 sequences, with over 9.5% of them counted one time only. Around 13% of the sample is held by the ten biggest clonotypes.

General study outcomes and caveats: In some patients, the high TCRbeta diversity seen at day 60 was put down to recipient T cells and intrathymic progenitors that had survived conditioning. The frequencies of hyperexpanded clones fell over the following months, and after one year, T-cell counts and TCRbeta diversity were mostly attributed to newly produced T cells. The apparently early alphabetaT-cell count recovery about two months after transplant was reportedly dependent on only several hundred rapidly expanded clones derived from non-depleted graft cells.

Remarks on this clonotype: Its antigen target is currently unknown. No much larger clone is present one base from it, and per-base qualities are unavailable.

Sequences were derived from PBMCs, mostly from graft donor cells, sampled 180 days after TCRalphabeta/CD19-depleted stem cell transplant. The receptor comes from a female patient between 2 and 15 years old who had a stem cell transplant for aplastic anemia, so the T cells may come from the graft donor. The chain is made from TRBV20-1 and TRBJ2-1; TRBD2 lines up with 8 middle nucleotides. This receptor carries the CDR3 CSASREGWTYNEQFF. In nucleotides, the sequence is TGCAGTGCTAGCCGGGAGGGTTGGACTTACAATGAGCAGTTCTTC.